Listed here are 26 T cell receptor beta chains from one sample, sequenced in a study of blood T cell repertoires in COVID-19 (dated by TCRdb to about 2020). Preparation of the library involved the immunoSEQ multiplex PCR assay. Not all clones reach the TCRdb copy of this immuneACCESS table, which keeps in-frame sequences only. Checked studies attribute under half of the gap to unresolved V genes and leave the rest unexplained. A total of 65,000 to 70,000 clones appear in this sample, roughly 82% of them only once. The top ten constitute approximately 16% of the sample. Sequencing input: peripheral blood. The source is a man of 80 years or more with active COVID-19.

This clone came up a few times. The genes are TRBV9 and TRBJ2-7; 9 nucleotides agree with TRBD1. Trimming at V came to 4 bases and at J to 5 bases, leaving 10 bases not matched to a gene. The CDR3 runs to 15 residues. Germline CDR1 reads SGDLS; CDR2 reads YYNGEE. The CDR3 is CASSLGQGQGHEQYF. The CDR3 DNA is TGTGCCAGCAGCCTCGGACAGGGGCAAGGTCACGAGCAGTACTTC.

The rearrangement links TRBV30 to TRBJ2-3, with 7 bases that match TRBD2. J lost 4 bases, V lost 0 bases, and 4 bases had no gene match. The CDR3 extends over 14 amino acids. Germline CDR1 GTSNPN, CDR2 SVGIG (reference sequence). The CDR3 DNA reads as TGTGCCTGGAGTGTACGGGGAGGGGCAGATACGCAGTATTTT. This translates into CAWSVRGGADTQYF. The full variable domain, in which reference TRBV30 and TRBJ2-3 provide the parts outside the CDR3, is SQTIHQWPATLVQPVGSPLSLECTVEGTSNPNLYWYRQAAGRGLQLLFYSVGIGQISSEVPQNLSASRPQDRQFILSSKKLLLSDSGFYLCAWSVRGGADTQYFGPGTRLTVL.

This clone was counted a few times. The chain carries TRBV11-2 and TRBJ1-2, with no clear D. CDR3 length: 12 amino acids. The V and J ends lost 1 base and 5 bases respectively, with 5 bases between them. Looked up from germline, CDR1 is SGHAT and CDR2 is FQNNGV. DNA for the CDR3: TGTGCCAGCAGCTTAGCCGGGTATGGCTACACCTTC. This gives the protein CASSLAGYGYTF.

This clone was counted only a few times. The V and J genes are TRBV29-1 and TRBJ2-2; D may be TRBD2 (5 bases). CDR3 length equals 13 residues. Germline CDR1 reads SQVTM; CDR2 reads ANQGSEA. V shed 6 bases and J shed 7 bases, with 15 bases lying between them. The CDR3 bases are TGCAGCGTCGGGAAATCACCGGGCGGGGAGCTGTTTTTT. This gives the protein CSVGKSPGGELFF.

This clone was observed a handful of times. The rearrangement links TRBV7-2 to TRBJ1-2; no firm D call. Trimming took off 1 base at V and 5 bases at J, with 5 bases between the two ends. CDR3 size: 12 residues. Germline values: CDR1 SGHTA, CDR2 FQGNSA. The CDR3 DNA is TGTGCCAGCAGCTTAGGGCGGTATGGCTACACCTTC. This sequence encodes CASSLGRYGYTF.

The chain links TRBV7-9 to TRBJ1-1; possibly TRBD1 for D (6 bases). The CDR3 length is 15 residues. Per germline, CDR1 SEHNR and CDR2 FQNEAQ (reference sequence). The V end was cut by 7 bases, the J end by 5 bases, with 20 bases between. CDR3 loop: CASNRASGGGTEAFF. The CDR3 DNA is TGTGCCAGCAACCGCGCGTCTGGGGGCGGGACTGAAGCTTTCTTT.

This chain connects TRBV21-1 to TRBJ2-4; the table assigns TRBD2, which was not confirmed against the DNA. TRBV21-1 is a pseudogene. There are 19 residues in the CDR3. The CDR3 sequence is CASTHMASTSGLAKNIQYF. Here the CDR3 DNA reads TGTGCCAGCACGCACATGGCGTCCACTAGCGGCCTAGCCAAAAACATTCAGTACTTC.

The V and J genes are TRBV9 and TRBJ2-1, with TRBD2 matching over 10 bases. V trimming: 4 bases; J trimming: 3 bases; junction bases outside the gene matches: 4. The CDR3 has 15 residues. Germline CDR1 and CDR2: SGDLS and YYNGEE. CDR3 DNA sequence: TGTGCCAGCAGCCCGGGACTAGCGAACTACAATGAGCAGTTCTTC. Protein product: CASSPGLANYNEQFF.

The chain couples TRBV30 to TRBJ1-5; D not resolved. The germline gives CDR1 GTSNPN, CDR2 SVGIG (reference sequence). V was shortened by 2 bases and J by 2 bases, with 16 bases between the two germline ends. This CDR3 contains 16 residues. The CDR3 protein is CAWSYRTSGGNQPQHF. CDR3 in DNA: TGTGCCTGGAGTTACCGTACTTCCGGGGGCAATCAGCCCCAGCATTTT.

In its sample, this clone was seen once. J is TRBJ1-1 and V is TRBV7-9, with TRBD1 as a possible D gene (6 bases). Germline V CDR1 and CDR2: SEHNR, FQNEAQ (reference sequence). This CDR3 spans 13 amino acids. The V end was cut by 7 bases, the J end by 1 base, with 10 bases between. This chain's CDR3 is CASIHRENTEAFF. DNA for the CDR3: TGTGCCAGCATCCACAGGGAGAACACTGAAGCTTTCTTT.

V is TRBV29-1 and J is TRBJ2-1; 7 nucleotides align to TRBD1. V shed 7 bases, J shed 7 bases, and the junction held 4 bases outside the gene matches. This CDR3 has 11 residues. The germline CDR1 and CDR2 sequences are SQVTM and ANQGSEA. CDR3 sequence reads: CSETTGNEQFF. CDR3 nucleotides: TGCAGCGAGACGACAGGGAATGAGCAGTTCTTC.

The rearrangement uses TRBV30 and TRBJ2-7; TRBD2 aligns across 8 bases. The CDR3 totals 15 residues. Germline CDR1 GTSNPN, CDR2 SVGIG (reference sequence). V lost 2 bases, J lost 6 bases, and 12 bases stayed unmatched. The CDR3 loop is CAWSPRGGRISEQYF. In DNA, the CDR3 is TGTGCCTGGAGTCCTCGGGGGGGGCGTATATCCGAGCAGTACTTC.

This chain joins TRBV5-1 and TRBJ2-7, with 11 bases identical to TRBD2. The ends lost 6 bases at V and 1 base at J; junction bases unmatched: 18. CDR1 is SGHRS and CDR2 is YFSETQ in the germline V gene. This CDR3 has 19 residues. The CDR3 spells CASKSHVGLAGENSYEQYF. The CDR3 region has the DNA TGCGCCAGCAAGAGCCACGTCGGACTAGCGGGCGAAAATTCCTACGAGCAGTACTTC.

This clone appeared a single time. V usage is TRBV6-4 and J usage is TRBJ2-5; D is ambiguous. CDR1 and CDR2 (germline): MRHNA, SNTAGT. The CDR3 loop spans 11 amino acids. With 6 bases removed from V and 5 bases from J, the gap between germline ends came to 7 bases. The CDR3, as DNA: TGTGCCAGCAGCTCGGAGGAGACCCAGTACTTC. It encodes CASSSEETQYF.

CDR3 amino acids: CASSPFVLQATQETQYF. The CDR3, as DNA: TGTGCCAGCTCACCCTTTGTGCTACAGGCCACACAAGAGACCCAGTACTTC. The rearrangement joins TRBV18 to TRBJ2-5; possible D gene TRBD1, 5 bases. This CDR3 has 17 residues. Trimming removed 3 bases from V and 2 bases from J, with 19 bases in between. Germline CDR1 reads KGHSH; CDR2 reads LQKENI.

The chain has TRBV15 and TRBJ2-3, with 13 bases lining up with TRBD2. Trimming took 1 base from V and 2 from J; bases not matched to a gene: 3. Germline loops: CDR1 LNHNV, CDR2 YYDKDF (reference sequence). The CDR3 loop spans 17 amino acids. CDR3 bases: TGTGCCACCAGCAGAGGGGGGACTAGCGGGAACACAGATACGCAGTATTTT. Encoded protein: CATSRGGTSGNTDTQYF.

The CDR3 here is CASSIGGSYNSPLHF. As DNA, the CDR3 is TGTGCCAGTAGTATAGGCGGCTCCTATAATTCACCCCTCCACTTT. The chain joins TRBV19 to TRBJ1-6, with D uncertain. This CDR3 has 15 amino acids. The ends were cut back, 1 base at V and 0 bases at J, with 4 bases in the middle. The germline V gene has CDR1 LNHDA and CDR2 SQIVND (reference sequence).

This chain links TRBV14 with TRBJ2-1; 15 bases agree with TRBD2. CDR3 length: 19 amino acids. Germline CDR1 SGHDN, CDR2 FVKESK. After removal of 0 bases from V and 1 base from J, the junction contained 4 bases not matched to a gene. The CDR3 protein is CASSQDRGLAGGSYNEQFF. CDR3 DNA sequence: TGTGCCAGCAGCCAAGATCGAGGACTAGCGGGAGGGTCCTACAATGAGCAGTTCTTC.

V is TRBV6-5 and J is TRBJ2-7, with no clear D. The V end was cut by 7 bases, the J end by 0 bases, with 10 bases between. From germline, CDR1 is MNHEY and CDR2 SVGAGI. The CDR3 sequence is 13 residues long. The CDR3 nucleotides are TGTGCCAGCAACGGTAGAAGCTCCTACGAGCAGTACTTC. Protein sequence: CASNGRSSYEQYF.

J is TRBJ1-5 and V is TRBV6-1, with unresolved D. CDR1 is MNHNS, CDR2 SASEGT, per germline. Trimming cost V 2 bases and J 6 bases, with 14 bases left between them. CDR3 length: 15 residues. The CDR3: CASSERSAGSQPQHF. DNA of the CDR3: TGTGCCAGCAGTGAACGCAGCGCGGGGAGTCAGCCCCAGCATTTT.

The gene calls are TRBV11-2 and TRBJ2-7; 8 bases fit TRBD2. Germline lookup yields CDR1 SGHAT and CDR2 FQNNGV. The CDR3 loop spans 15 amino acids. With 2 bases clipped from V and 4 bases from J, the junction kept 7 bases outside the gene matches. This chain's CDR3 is CASSLRPAGGYEQYF. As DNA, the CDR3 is TGTGCCAGCAGCTTACGTCCCGCGGGGGGATACGAGCAGTACTTC.

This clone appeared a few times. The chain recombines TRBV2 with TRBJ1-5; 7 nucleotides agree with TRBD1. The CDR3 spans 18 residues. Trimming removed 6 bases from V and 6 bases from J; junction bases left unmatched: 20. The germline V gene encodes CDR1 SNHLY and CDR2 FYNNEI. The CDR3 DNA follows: TGTGCCAGCAGCAAAGAAATGACAGGGCTTCTGGTCGTTCAGCCCCAGCATTTT. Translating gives CASSKEMTGLLVVQPQHF.

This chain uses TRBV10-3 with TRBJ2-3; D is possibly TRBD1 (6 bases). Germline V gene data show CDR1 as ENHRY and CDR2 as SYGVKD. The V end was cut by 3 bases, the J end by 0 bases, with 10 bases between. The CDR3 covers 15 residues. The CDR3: CAISDRGSSTDTQYF. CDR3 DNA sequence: TGTGCCATCAGTGATAGGGGGTCGAGCACAGATACGCAGTATTTT.

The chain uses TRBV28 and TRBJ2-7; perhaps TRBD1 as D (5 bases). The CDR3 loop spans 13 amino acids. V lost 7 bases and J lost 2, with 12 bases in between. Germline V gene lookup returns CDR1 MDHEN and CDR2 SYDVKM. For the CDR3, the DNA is TGTGCCAGCACTAACGCAGGGACCTACGAGCAGTACTTC. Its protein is CASTNAGTYEQYF.

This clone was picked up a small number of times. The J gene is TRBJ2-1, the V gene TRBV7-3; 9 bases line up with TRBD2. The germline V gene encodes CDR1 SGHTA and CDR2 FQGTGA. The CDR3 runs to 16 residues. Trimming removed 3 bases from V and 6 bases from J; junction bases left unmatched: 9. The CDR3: CASSLEGVAGVNEQFF. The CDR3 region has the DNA TGTGCCAGCAGCTTGGAGGGGGTAGCGGGAGTCAATGAGCAGTTCTTC.

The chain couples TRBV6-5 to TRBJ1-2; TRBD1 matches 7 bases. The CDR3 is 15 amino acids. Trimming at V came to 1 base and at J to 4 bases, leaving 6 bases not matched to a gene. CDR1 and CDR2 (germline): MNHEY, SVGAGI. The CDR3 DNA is TGTGCCAGCAGTTACTTAGGGGGCTCTGTCTATGGCTACACCTTC. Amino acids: CASSYLGGSVYGYTF.